This TCR beta chain was sequenced during a study of cytomegalovirus exposure and HLA in healthy donors. The CDR3 runs 14 residues. Losses at the gene ends were 6 bases for V and 4 bases for J; bases not matched to a gene: 7. Germline V gene data show CDR1 as MNHEY and CDR2 as SVGAGI. In nominal health when sampled, donors likely had unrecorded immune exposures nonetheless. It was with 60 Vbeta and 13 Jbeta primers that the PCR ran. The table came from immunoSEQ multiplex PCR; TCRdb's copy has only in-frame clones and leaves some out. The profile shows approximately 80,000 clones, around 80% of them singletons. Regarding the study as a whole: V- and J-gene trimming in TCR beta was tied to a missense DCLRE1C variant by an analysis performed later.

About this clone itself: Its antigen is unidentified.

This receptor was obtained from a male donor in good health and CMV-seropositive. The chain links TRBV6-5 to TRBJ2-7, with TRBD1 matching 9 bases. Sequencing used PBMCs. The CDR3: CASRSGQGYYEQYF. CDR3 coding DNA: TGTGCCAGCAGGTCGGGACAGGGATATTACGAGCAGTACTTC.